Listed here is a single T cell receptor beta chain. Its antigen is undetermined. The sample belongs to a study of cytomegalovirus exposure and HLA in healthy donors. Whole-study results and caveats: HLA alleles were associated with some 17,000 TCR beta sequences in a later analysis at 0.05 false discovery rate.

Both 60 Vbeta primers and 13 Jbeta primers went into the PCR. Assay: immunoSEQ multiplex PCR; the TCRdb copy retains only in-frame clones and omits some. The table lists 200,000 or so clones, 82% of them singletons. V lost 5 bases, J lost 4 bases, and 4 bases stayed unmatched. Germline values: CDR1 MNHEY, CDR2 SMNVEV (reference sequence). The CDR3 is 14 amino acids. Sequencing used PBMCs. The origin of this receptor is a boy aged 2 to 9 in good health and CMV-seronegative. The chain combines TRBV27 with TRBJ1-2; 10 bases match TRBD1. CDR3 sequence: CASSRWTGGYGYTF. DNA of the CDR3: TGTGCCAGCAGTCGATGGACAGGGGGCTATGGCTACACCTTC.